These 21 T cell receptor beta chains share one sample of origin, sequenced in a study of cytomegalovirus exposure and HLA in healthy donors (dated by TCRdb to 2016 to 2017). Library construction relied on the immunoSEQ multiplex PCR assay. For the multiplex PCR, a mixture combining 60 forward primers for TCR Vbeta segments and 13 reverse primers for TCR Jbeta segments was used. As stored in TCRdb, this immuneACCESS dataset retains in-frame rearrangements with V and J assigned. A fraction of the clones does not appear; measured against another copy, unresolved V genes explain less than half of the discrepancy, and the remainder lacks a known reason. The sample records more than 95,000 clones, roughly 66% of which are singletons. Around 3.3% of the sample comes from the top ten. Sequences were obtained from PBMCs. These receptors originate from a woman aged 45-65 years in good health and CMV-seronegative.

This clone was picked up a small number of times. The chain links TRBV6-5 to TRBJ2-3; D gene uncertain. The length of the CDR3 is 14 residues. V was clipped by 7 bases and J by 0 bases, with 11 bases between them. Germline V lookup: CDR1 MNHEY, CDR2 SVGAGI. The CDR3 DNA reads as TGTGCCAGCAAAACGGGTGCTAGCACAGATACGCAGTATTTT. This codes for CASKTGASTDTQYF.

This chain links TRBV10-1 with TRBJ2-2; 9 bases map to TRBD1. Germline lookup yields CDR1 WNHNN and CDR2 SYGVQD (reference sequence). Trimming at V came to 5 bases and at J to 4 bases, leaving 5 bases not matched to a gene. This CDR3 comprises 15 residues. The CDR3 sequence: CASSPGQGLTGELFF. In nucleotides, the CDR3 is TGCGCCAGCAGTCCCGGACAGGGGCTCACCGGGGAGCTGTTTTTT.

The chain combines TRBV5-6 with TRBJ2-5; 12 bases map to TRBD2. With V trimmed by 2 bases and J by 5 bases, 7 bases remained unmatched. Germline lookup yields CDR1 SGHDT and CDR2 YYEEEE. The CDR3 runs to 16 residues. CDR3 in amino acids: CASSFSKLAGGETQYF. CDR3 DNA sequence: TGTGCCAGCAGCTTCTCCAAACTAGCGGGGGGCGAGACCCAGTACTTC.

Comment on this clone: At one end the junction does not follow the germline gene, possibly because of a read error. CDR3 sequence: CGSSLGGGNPNEQYF. CDR3 nucleotides: TGTGGCAGCAGTTTAGGTGGGGGGAACCCCAACGAGCAGTACTTC. This chain links TRBV28 with TRBJ2-7; the D gene is possibly TRBD2 (6 bases). Germline V lookup: CDR1 MDHEN, CDR2 SYDVKM. The CDR3 spans 15 residues.

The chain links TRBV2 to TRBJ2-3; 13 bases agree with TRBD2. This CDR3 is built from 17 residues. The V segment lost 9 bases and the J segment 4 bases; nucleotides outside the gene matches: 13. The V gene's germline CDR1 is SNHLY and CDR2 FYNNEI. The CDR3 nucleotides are TGTGCCAGAGACCTCTTTGGACTAGCGGGAGCGGCAGATACGCAGTATTTT. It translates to CARDLFGLAGAADTQYF. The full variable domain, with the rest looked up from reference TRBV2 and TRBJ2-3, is EPEVTQTPSHQVTQMGQEVILRCVPISNHLYFYWYRQILGQKVEFLVSFYNNEISEKSEIFDDQFSVERPDGSNFTLKIRSTKLEDSAMYFCARDLFGLAGAADTQYFGPGTRLTVL.

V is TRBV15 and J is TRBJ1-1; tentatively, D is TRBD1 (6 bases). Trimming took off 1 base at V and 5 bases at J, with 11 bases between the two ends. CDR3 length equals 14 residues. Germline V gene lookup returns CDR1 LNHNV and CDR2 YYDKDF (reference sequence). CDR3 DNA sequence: TGTGCCACCAGCAGAGGAGGGCAGGGGACTGAAGCTTTCTTT. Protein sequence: CATSRGGQGTEAFF. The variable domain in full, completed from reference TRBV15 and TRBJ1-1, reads DAMVIQNPRYQVTQFGKPVTLSCSQTLNHNVMYWYQQKSSQAPKLLFHYYDKDFNNEADTPDNFQSRRPNTSFCFLDIRSPGLGDTAMYLCATSRGGQGTEAFFGQGTRLTVV.

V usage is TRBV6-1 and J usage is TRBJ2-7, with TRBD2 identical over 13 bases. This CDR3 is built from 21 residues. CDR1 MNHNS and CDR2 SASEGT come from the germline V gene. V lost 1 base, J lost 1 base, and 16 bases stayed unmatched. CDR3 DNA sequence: TGTGCCAGCAGTGAAGAAGTTTTAAAGGGACTAGCGGGATCCAGGTCCTACGAGCAGTACTTC. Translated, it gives CASSEEVLKGLAGSRSYEQYF.

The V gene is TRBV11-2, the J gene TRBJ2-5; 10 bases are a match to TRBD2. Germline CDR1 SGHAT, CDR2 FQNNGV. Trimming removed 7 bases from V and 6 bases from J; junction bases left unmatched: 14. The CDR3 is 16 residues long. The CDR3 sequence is CASTPNGLAGVQTQYF. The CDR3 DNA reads TGTGCCAGCACCCCTAACGGGCTAGCGGGAGTTCAGACCCAGTACTTC. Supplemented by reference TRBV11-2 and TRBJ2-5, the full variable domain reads EAGVAQSPRYKIIEKRQSVAFWCNPISGHATLYWYQQILGQGPKLLIQFQNNGVVDDSQLPKDRFSAERLKGVDSTLKIQPAKLEDSAVYLCASTPNGLAGVQTQYFGPGTRLLVL.

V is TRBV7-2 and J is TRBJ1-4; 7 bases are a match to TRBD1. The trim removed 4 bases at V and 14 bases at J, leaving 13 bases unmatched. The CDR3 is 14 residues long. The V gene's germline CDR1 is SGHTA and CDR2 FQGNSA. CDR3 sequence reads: CASSSQIRQGGLFF. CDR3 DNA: TGTGCCAGCAGCTCCCAAATTCGACAGGGTGGGCTGTTTTTT.

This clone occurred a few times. CDR3 DNA: TGCGCCAGCAGTGAGATGGGGGGTAATCAGCCCCAGCATTTT. The encoded protein is CASSEMGGNQPQHF. J is TRBJ1-5 and V is TRBV10-2, with D possibly being TRBD1 (5 bases). V lost 2 bases to trimming and J lost 4 bases, with 9 bases between them. The CDR3 length is 14 residues. CDR1 and CDR2 (germline): WSHSY, SAAADI.

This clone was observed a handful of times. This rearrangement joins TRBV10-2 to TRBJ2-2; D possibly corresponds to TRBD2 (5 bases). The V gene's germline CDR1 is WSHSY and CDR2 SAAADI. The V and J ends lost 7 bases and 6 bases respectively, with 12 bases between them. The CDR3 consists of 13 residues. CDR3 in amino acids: CASIGGLAGELFF. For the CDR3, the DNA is TGCGCCAGCATAGGAGGTCTCGCCGGGGAGCTGTTTTTT.

CDR3 bases: TGTGCTAGTGGTCTACATCCAGGGGCCCATCAGCCCCAGCATTTT. Translated: CASGLHPGAHQPQHF. The chain recombines TRBV12-5 with TRBJ1-5, with D possibly being TRBD1 (6 bases). The length of the CDR3 is 15 residues. In germline, CDR1 is LGHNT, CDR2 FRNRAP. The V end lost 5 bases, the J end lost 5 bases, and 16 bases lay between the germline ends.

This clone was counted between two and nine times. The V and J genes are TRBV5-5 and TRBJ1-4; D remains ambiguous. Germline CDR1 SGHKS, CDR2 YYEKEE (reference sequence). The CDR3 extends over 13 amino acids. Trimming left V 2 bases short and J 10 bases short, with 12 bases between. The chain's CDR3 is CASSLETGLKLFF. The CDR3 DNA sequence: TGTGCCAGCAGCTTAGAGACGGGGTTAAAACTGTTTTTT. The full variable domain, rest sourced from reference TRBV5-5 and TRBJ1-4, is DAGVTQSPTHLIKTRGQQVTLRCSPISGHKSVSWYQQVLGQGPQFIFQYYEKEERGRGNFPDRFSARQFPNYSSELNVNALLLGDSALYLCASSLETGLKLFFGSGTQLSVL.

CDR3 sequence reads: CASSSTGTPNNEDTQYF. The CDR3 nucleotides read TGTGCCAGCAGTTCGACCGGGACTCCTAACAATGAAGATACGCAGTATTTT. J is TRBJ2-3 and V is TRBV11-3; tentatively, D is TRBD2 (6 bases). Germline CDR1 SGHNT, CDR2 YENEEA. The CDR3 has 17 residues. Trimming removed 6 bases at V and 5 bases at J, with 24 bases between.

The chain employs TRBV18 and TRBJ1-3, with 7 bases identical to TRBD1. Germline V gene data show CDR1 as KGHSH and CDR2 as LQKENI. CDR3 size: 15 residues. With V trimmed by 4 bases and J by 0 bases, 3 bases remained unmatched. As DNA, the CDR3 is TGTGCCAGCTCACGACAGGGAACCTCTGGAAACACCATATATTTT. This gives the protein CASSRQGTSGNTIYF. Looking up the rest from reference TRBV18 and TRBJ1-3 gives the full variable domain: NAGVMQNPRHLVRRRGQEARLRCSPMKGHSHVYWYRQLPEEGLKFMVYLQKENIIDESGMPKERFSAEFPKEGPSILRIQQVVRGDSAAYFCASSRQGTSGNTIYFGEGSWLTVV.

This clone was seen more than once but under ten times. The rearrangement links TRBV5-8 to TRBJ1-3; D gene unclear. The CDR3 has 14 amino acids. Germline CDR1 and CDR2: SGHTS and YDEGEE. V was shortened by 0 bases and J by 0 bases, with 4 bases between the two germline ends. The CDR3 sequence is CASSLALSGNTIYF. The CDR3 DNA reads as TGTGCCAGCAGCTTGGCCCTCTCTGGAAACACCATATATTTT.

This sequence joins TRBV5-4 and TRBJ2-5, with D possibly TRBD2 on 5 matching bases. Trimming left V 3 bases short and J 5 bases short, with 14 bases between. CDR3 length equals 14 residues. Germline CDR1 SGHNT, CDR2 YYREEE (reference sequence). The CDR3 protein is CASSWGTSGETQYF. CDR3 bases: TGTGCCAGCAGCTGGGGAACTAGTGGGGAGACCCAGTACTTC.

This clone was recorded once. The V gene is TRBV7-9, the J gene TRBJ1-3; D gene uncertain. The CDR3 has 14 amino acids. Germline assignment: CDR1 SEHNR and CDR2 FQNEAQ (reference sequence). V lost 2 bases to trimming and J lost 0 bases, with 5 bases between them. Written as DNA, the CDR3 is TGTGCCAGCAGCTTACAGTCCTCTGGAAACACCATATATTTT. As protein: CASSLQSSGNTIYF.

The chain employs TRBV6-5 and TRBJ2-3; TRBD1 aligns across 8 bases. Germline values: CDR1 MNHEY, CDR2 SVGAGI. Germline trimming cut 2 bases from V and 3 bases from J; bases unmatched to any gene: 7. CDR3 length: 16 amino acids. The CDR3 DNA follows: TGTGCCAGCAGTTACGGACAGGGATTGTGGACAGATACGCAGTATTTT. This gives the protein CASSYGQGLWTDTQYF.

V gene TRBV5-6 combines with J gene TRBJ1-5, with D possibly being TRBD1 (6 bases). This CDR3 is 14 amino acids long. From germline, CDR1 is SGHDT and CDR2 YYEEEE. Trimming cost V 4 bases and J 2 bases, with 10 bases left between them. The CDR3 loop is CASSLRQGNQPQHF. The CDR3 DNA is TGTGCCAGCAGCCTCAGACAGGGCAATCAGCCCCAGCATTTT.

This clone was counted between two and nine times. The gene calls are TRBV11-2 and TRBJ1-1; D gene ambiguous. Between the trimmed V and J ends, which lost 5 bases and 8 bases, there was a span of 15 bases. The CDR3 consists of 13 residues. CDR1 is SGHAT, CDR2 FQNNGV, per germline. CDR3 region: CASSPRPEAEAFF. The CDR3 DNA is TGTGCCAGCAGCCCTCGACCAGAGGCGGAAGCTTTCTTT.